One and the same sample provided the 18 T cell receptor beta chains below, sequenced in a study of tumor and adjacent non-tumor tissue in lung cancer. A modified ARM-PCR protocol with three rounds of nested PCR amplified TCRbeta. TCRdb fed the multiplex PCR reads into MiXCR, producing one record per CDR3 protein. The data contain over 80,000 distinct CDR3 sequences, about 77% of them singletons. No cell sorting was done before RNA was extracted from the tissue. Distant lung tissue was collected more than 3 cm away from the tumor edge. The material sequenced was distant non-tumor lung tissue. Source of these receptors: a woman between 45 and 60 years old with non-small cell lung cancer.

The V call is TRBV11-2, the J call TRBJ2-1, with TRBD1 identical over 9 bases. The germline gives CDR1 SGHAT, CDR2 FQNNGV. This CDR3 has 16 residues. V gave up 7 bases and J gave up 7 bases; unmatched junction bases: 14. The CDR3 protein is CASKLETGQGMNEQFF. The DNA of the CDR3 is TGTGCCAGCAAGTTAGAGACGGGACAGGGTATGAATGAGCAGTTCTTC.

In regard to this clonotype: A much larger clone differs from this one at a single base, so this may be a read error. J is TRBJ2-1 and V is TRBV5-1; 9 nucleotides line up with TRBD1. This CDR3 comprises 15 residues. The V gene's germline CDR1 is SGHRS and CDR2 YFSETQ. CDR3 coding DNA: TGCGCCAGCAGCTTGGTACAGGGGGCCTACATTGAGCAGTTCTTC. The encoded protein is CASSLVQGAYIEQFF.

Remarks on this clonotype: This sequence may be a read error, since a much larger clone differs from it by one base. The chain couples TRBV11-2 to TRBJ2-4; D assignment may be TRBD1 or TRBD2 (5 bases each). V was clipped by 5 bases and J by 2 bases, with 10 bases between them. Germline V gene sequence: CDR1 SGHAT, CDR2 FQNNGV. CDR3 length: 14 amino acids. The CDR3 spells CASSGGLTKNIQYF. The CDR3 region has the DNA TGTGCCAGCAGCGGGGGATTAACCAAAAACATTCAGTACTTC.

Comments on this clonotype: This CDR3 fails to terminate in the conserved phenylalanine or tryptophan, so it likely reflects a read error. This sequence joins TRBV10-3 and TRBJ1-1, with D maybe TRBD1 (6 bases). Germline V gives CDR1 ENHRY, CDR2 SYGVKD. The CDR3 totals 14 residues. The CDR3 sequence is CAIRPGAGDADAFI. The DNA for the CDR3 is TGTGCCATCAGACCAGGGGCTGGGGACGCTGATGCTTTCATT.

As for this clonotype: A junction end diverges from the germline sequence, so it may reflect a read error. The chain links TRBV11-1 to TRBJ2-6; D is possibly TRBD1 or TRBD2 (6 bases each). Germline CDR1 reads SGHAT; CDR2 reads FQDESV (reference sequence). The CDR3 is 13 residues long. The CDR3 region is CSSSAGEADVLTF. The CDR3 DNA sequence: TGTTCCAGTTCCGCAGGGGAGGCCGACGTCCTGACTTTC.

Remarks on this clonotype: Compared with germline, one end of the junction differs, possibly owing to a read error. CDR3 in DNA: TGTGCCATCAGTGACCTCCAGGGAGGACAAGTGACCCAGTACTTC. This codes for CAISDLQGGQVTQYF. The chain links TRBV10-3 to TRBJ2-5; a weak D match, TRBD2 (6 bases). The CDR3 extends over 15 amino acids. Germline V gives CDR1 ENHRY, CDR2 SYGVKD.

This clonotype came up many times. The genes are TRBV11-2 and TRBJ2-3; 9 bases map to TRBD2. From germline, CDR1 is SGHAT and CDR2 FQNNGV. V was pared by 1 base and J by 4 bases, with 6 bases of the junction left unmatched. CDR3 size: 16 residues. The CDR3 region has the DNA TGTGCCAGCAGCTTAGTTAGCGGGAGTATCGCAGATACGCAGTATTTT. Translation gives CASSLVSGSIADTQYF. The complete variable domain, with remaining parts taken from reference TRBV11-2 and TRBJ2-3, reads EAGVAQSPRYKIIEKRQSVAFWCNPISGHATLYWYQQILGQGPKLLIQFQNNGVVDDSQLPKDRFSAERLKGVDSTLKIQPAKLEDSAVYLCASSLVSGSIADTQYFGPGTRLTVL.

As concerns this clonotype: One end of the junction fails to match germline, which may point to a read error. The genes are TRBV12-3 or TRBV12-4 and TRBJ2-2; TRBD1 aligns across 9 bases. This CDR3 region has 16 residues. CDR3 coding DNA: TGTGACAGCACTTTAGGGACAGGGACAAACGCCGGGGAGTTGTTTTTT. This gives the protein CDSTLGTGTNAGELFF.

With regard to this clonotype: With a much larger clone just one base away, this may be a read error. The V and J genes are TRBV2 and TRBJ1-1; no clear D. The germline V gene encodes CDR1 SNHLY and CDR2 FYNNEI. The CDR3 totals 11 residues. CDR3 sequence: CASMTATGAFF. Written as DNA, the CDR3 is TGTGCCAGCATGACCGCGACTGGAGCTTTCTTT.

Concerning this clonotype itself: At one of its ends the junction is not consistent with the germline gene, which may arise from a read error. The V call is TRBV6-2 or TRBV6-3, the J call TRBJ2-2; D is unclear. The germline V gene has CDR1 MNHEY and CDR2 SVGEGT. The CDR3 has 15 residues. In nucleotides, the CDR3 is TGTGCCAGCAGTCGACTGGGAACCGTCACCTGGGAGCTGTTTTTT. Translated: CASSRLGTVTWELFF.

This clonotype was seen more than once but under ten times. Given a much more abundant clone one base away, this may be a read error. DNA for the CDR3: TGTGCCAGCAGACCCGACGGAGATAATTCACCCCTCCACTTT. Amino acids: CASRPDGDNSPLHF. V usage is TRBV6-6 and J usage is TRBJ1-6; the D is unclear. V was pared by 6 bases and J by 5 bases, with 11 bases between. The germline gives CDR1 MNHNY, CDR2 SVGAGI (reference sequence). The CDR3 covers 14 residues.

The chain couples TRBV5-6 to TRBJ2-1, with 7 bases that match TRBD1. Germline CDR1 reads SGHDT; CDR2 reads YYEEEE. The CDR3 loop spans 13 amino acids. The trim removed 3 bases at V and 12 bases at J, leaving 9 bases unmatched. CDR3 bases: TGTGCCAGCAGCTCGACAGGGCACTATGGGCAGTTCTTC. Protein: CASSSTGHYGQFF.

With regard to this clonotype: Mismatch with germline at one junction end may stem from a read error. The CDR3 region is CSVAAGRGIERYF. The CDR3 DNA sequence: TGTAGCGTTGCGGCGGGACGGGGGATAGAGCGGTACTTC. V and J are TRBV29-1 and TRBJ2-7, with D perhaps TRBD2 (6 bases). Germline values: CDR1 SQVTM, CDR2 ANQGSEA. The CDR3 covers 13 residues.

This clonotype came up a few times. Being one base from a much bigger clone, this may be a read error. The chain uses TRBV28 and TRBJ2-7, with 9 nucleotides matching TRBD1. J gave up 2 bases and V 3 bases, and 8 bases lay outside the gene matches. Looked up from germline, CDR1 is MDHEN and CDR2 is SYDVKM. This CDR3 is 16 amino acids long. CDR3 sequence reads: CASSLVRGTGTYEQYF. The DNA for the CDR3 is TGTGCCAGCAGTTTGGTGAGGGGGACAGGGACCTACGAGCAGTACTTC. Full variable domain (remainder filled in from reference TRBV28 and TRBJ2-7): DVKVTQSSRYLVKRTGEKVFLECVQDMDHENMFWYRQDPGLGLRLIYFSYDVKMKEKGDIPEGYSVSREKKERFSLILESASTNQTSMYLCASSLVRGTGTYEQYFGPGTRLTVT.

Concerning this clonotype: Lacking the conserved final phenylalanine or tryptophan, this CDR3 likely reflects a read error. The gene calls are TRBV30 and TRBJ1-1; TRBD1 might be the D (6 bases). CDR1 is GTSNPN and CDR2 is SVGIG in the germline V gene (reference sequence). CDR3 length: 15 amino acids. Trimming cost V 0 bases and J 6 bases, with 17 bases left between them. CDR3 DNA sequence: TGTGCCTGGAGTGTACGGGACACTCGAAGGGCTGAAGCTTTCTGT. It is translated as CAWSVRDTRRAEAFC.

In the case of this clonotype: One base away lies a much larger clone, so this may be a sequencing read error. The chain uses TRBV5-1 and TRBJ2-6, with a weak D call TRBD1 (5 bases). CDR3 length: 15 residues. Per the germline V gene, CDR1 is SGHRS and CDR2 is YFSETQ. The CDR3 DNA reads TGCGCCAGCAGCTTGGCCCTCTCTGGGGCCAACATCCTGACTTTC. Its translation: CASSLALSGANILTF. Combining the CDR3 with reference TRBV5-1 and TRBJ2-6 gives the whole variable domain KAGVTQTPRYLIKTRGQQVTLSCSPISGHRSVSWYQQTPGQGLQFLFEYFSETQRNKGNFPGRFSGRQFSNSRSEMNVSTLELGDSALYLCASSLALSGANILTFGAGSRLTVL.

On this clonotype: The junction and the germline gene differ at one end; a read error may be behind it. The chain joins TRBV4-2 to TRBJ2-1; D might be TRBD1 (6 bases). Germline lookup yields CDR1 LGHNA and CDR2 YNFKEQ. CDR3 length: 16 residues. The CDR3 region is CVSSQGGGGNYNEQFF. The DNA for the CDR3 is TGTGTCAGCAGCCAAGGGGGTGGCGGAAACTACAATGAGCAGTTCTTC.

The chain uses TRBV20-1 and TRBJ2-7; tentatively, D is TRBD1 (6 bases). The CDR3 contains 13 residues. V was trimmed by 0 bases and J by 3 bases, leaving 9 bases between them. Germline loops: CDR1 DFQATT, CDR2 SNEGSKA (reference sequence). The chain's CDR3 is CSARDDRCYEQYF. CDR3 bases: TGCAGTGCTAGAGACGACAGGTGCTACGAGCAGTACTTC.